This TCR beta chain was recorded in a study of blood T cell repertoires in COVID-19. V trimming: 4 bases; J trimming: 3 bases; junction bases outside the gene matches: 8. The CDR3 runs 17 residues. The germline V gene has CDR1 KGHDR and CDR2 SFDVKD. Generated by immunoSEQ multiplex PCR, the TCRdb table keeps only in-frame clones and is missing some. The sample holds a few hundred thousand clones; around 87% are singletons and the top ten take around 2.1%. Sequencing used peripheral blood. The chain links TRBV24-1 to TRBJ2-1; 10 bases match TRBD2. The sequence was obtained from a man aged 18 to 30 with active or convalescent COVID-19. The CDR3 reads CATSDPSPSGSYNEQFF. The CDR3 region has the DNA TGTGCCACCAGTGACCCCAGCCCTAGCGGGAGCTACAATGAGCAGTTCTTC.